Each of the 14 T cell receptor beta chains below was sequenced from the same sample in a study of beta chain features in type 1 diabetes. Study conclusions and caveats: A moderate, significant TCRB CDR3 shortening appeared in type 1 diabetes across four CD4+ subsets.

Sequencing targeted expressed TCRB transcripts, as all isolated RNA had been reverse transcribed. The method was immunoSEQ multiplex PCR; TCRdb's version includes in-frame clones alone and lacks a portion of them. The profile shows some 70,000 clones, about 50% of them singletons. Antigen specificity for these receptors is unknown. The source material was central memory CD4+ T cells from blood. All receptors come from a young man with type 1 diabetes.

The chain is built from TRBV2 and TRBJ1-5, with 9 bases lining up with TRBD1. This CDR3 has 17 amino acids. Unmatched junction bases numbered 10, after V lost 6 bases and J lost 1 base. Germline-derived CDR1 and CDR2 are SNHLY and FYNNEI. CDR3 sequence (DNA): TGTGCCAGCAGCCTGACAACAGGGGGCAAGAGCAATCAGCCCCAGCATTTT. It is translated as CASSLTTGGKSNQPQHF.

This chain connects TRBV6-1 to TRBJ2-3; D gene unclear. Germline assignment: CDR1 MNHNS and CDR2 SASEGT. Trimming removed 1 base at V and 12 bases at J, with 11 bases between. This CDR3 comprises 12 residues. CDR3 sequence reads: CASSEDLRLQYF. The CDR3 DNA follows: TGTGCCAGCAGTGAAGATTTGCGATTACAGTATTTT.

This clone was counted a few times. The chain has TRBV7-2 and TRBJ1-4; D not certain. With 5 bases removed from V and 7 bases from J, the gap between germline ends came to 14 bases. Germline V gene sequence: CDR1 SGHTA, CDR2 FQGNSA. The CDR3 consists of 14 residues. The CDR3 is CASSRTGEFEKLFF. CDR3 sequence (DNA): TGTGCCAGCAGCCGGACGGGAGAGTTTGAAAAACTGTTTTTT.

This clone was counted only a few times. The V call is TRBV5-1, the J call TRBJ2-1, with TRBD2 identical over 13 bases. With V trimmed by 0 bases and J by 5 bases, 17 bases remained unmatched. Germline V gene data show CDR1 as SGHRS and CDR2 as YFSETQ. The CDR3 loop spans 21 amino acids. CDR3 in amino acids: CASSLALLAGGPYLNHNEQFF. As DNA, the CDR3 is TGCGCCAGCAGCTTGGCCCTACTAGCGGGGGGGCCCTACCTTAATCACAATGAGCAGTTCTTC. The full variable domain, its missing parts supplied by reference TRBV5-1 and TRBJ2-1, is KAGVTQTPRYLIKTRGQQVTLSCSPISGHRSVSWYQQTPGQGLQFLFEYFSETQRNKGNFPGRFSGRQFSNSRSEMNVSTLELGDSALYLCASSLALLAGGPYLNHNEQFFGPGTRLTVL.

In DNA, the CDR3 is TGTGCCAGCAGCTTGACTAGCGGGGGTTCCTACAATGAGCAGTTCTTC. Encoded protein: CASSLTSGGSYNEQFF. This chain links TRBV11-2 with TRBJ2-1; 12 bases line up with TRBD2. This CDR3 spans 16 amino acids. With 3 bases clipped from V and 1 base from J, the junction kept 1 base outside the gene matches. Germline CDR1 SGHAT, CDR2 FQNNGV.

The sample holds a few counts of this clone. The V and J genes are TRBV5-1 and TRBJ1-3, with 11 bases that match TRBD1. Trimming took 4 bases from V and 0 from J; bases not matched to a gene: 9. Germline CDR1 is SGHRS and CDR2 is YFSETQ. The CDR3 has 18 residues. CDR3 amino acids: CASSIPGTGGASGNTIYF. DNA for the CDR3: TGCGCCAGCAGCATTCCCGGGACAGGGGGAGCCTCTGGAAACACCATATATTTT.

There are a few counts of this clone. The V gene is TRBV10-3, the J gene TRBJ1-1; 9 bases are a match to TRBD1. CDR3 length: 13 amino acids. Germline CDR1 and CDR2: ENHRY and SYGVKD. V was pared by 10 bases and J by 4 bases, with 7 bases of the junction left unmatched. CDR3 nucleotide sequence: TGTGCCACCGGGGACAGGGCTTCCACTGAAGCTTTCTTT. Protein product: CATGDRASTEAFF.

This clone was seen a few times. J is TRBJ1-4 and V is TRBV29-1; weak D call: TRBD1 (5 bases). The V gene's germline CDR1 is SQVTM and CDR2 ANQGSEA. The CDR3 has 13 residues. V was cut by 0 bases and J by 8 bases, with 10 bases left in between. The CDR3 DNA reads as TGCAGCGTTGAAGAACAGGCAGGGGAAAAACTGTTTTTT. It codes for CSVEEQAGEKLFF.

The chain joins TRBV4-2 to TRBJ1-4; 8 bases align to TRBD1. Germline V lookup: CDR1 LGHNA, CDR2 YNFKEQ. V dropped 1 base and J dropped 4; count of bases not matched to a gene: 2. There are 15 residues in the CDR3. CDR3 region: CASSQGGQDNEKLFF. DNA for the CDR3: TGTGCCAGCAGCCAAGGGGGACAGGATAATGAAAAACTGTTTTTT.

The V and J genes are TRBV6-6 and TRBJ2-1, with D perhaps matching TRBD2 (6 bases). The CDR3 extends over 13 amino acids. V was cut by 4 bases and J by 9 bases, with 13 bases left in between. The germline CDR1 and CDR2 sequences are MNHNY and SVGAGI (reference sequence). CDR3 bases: TGTGCCAGCAGTTCCAGACTAGAGAGTGAGCAGTTCTTC. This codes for CASSSRLESEQFF.

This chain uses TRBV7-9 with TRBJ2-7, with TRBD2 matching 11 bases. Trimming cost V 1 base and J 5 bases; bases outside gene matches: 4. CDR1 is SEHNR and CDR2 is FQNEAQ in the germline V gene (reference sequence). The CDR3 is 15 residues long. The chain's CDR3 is CASSLELAGEDEQYF. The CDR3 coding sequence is TGTGCCAGCAGCTTAGAACTAGCGGGAGAGGACGAGCAGTACTTC.

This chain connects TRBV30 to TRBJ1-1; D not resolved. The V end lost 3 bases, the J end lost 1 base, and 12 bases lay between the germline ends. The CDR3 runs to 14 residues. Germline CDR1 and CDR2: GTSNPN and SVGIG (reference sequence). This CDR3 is CAWRTPGRNTEAFF. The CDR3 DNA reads TGTGCCTGGAGGACCCCGGGGAGGAACACTGAAGCTTTCTTT.

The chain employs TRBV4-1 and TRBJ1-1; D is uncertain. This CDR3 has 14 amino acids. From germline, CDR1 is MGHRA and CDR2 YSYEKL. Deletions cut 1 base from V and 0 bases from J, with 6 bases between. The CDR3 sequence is CASSQAEMNTEAFF. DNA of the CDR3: TGCGCCAGCAGCCAAGCGGAGATGAACACTGAAGCTTTCTTT.

The CDR3 region is CASSQAGLYNEQFF. In DNA, the CDR3 is TGTGCCAGCAGCCAAGCGGGACTCTACAATGAGCAGTTCTTC. V usage is TRBV4-2 and J usage is TRBJ2-1; perhaps TRBD2 as D (6 bases). The CDR3 extends over 14 amino acids. Trimming cost V 1 base and J 3 bases, with 7 bases left between them. Germline CDR1 LGHNA, CDR2 YNFKEQ.